This T cell receptor (beta chain) originates from a study of CXCR3-negative and CXCR3-positive naive CD8 T cells. The CDR3 contains 15 residues. The germline V gene has CDR1 SQVTM and CDR2 ANQGSEA. With UMI labels, 5' RACE was used to prepare the TRB cDNA libraries. TCRdb re-called the 5' RACE reads and gives one entry per CDR3 protein, without DNA. The table lists over 100,000 distinct CDR3 sequences. The clonotype comes from a human donor in good health. Some clones in this sample may be carry-over from other donors' samples. The sequencing sample was made of naive CXCR3- CD8+ T cells from blood. Subset specified: CD45RO-CCR7+CD27+CD95- naive CD8+ T cells lacking CXCR3 (TNR3-). The rearrangement joins TRBV29-1 to TRBJ2-7; the TRBD1 assignment by TCRdb is unverifiable without DNA. CDR3 residues: CSVEDLIGGEYEQYF.